The 24 T cell receptor beta chains below were found in one sample sequenced in a study of T-cell reconstitution after alpha-beta-depleted transplantation in children. Unique molecular identifiers were used to barcode this TCRbeta library. TCRdb processed the PCR reads anew with MiXCR; each CDR3 protein has one entry. The sample shows approximately 230,000 distinct CDR3 sequences, roughly 26% of them seen only once. Sample: PBMCs, taken before TCRalphabeta/CD19-depleted stem cell transplant. The receptors were sampled from a girl aged 2 to 10 with Fanconi anemia, due to receive a stem cell transplant.

V usage is TRBV27 and J usage is TRBJ1-5; a possible D gene is TRBD1 (6 bases). Deletions cut 3 bases from V and 7 bases from J, with 22 bases between. The CDR3 sequence is 17 residues long. The germline gives CDR1 MNHEY, CDR2 SMNVEV (reference sequence). The CDR3 sequence: CASSFLLGRGPKQPQHF. CDR3 coding DNA: TGTGCCAGCAGTTTTCTGCTGGGACGGGGGCCTAAGCAGCCCCAGCATTTT.

This clonotype was seen at least ten times. This rearrangement joins TRBV29-1 to TRBJ2-7; D is possibly TRBD1 (6 bases). Germline-derived CDR1 and CDR2 are SQVTM and ANQGSEA. The CDR3 is 12 residues long. Between the trimmed V and J ends, which lost 7 bases and 0 bases, there was a span of 10 bases. Here the CDR3 reads CSGRGDSYEQYF. In DNA, the CDR3 is TGCAGCGGCAGGGGAGACTCCTACGAGCAGTACTTC.

This clonotype was found a few times. The rearrangement links TRBV20-1 to TRBJ2-5; the match to TRBD2 covers 10 bases. The CDR3 consists of 14 residues. CDR1 and CDR2 from the germline V gene are DFQATT and SNEGSKA (reference sequence). V shed 6 bases and J 4 bases; nucleotides not matched to a gene: 8. CDR3 sequence reads: CSAKAGGPGETQYF. The CDR3 nucleotides read TGCAGTGCGAAAGCGGGGGGGCCTGGAGAGACCCAGTACTTC.

This clonotype occurred many times. The chain employs TRBV10-3 and TRBJ2-2; D may be TRBD2 (5 bases). The CDR3 length is 16 residues. Per the germline V gene, CDR1 is ENHRY and CDR2 is SYGVKD. Trimming took 11 bases from V and 0 from J, leaving 19 bases between them. CDR3 nucleotides: TGTGCCGCACTGAGGGCCAGGAATTCGAACACCGGGGAGCTGTTTTTT. This translates into CAALRARNSNTGELFF.

This clonotype has a handful of counts. The rearrangement links TRBV15 to TRBJ1-1; 8 positions agree with TRBD1. Germline V gene sequence: CDR1 LNHNV, CDR2 YYDKDF (reference sequence). The CDR3 sequence is 15 residues long. V shed 2 bases, J shed 2 bases, and the junction held 4 bases outside the gene matches. CDR3 DNA: TGTGCCACCAGCAGATTCGGGACAGGAAACACTGAAGCTTTCTTT. This encodes CATSRFGTGNTEAFF.

This rearrangement joins TRBV12-3 or TRBV12-4 to TRBJ2-7; 10 bases agree with TRBD1. This CDR3 comprises 15 residues. J was trimmed by 2 bases and V by 3 bases; bases with no gene match: 4. As DNA, the CDR3 is TGTGCCAGCAGTTTCGGACAGGGGGTTACCTACGAGCAGTACTTC. Translation: CASSFGQGVTYEQYF.

This chain connects TRBV4-1 to TRBJ2-3; D gene unclear. This CDR3 comprises 12 residues. The germline V and J ends were trimmed by 8 bases and 4 bases, with 10 bases remaining between them. The germline V gene has CDR1 MGHRA and CDR2 YSYEKL. The CDR3 DNA follows: TGCGCCAGCGCGGAGACTTCAGATACGCAGTATTTT. It encodes CASAETSDTQYF.

This clonotype has only a few counts. The chain carries TRBV18 and TRBJ1-1; D is ambiguous. Germline V gene sequence: CDR1 KGHSH, CDR2 LQKENI. The V end lost 1 base, the J end lost 0 bases, and 12 bases lay between the germline ends. The CDR3 contains 16 residues. In nucleotides, the CDR3 is TGTGCCAGCTCACCACTAAGTCGTGCCGTGAACACTGAAGCTTTCTTT. This codes for CASSPLSRAVNTEAFF.

This clonotype was observed at least ten times. The chain couples TRBV7-2 to TRBJ2-7; weak D call: TRBD2 (5 bases). Looked up from germline, CDR1 is SGHTA and CDR2 is FQGNSA. V gave up 3 bases and J gave up 7 bases, with 16 bases separating them. The CDR3 sequence is 14 residues long. CDR3 DNA sequence: TGTGCCAGCAGCTTGATGCCTAGCACCCAAGAGCAGTACTTC. Its translation is CASSLMPSTQEQYF. The variable domain in full, with the rest retrieved from reference TRBV7-2 and TRBJ2-7, is GAGVSQSPSNKVTEKGKDVELRCDPISGHTALYWYRQSLGQGLEFLIYFQGNSAPDKSGLPSDRFSAERTGGSVSTLTIQRTQQEDSAVYLCASSLMPSTQEQYFGPGTRLTVT.

This clonotype has just a few counts. This chain links TRBV12-3 or TRBV12-4 with TRBJ2-2; a possible D gene is TRBD1 (6 bases). This CDR3 has 16 residues. The V end was cut by 2 bases, the J end by 5 bases, with 15 bases between. In DNA form, the CDR3 reads TGTGCCAGCAGTTTACTCGTAAATACAGGGACCGGGGAGCTGTTTTTT. Translation: CASSLLVNTGTGELFF.

Many counts were recorded for this clonotype. J is TRBJ2-3 and V is TRBV5-1, with no clear D. Trimming stripped 2 bases from V and 4 bases from J, with 5 bases between. Per germline, CDR1 SGHRS and CDR2 YFSETQ. CDR3 length: 12 amino acids. CDR3 bases: TGCGCCAGCAGCTTAGAGCCAGATACGCAGTATTTT. It encodes CASSLEPDTQYF. Looking up the rest from reference TRBV5-1 and TRBJ2-3 gives the full variable domain: KAGVTQTPRYLIKTRGQQVTLSCSPISGHRSVSWYQQTPGQGLQFLFEYFSETQRNKGNFPGRFSGRQFSNSRSEMNVSTLELGDSALYLCASSLEPDTQYFGPGTRLTVL.

This clonotype was recorded a few times. The rearrangement joins TRBV12-3 or TRBV12-4 to TRBJ2-2; perhaps D is TRBD1 or TRBD2 (5 bases each). This CDR3 spans 17 amino acids. V lost 7 bases and J 2 bases, leaving 20 bases between the germline ends. CDR3 DNA sequence: TGTGCCAGCACTCAGCTGGGACGTCGGGGAAACACCGGGGAGCTGTTTTTT. Residues: CASTQLGRRGNTGELFF.

This clonotype was seen repeatedly, ten times or more. The chain couples TRBV20-1 to TRBJ2-7; perhaps D is TRBD1 or TRBD2 (5 bases each). Per the germline V gene, CDR1 is DFQATT and CDR2 is SNEGSKA (reference sequence). This CDR3 contains 15 residues. Trimming left V 2 bases short and J 3 bases short, with 17 bases between. The CDR3 protein is CSARYPGVGGYEQYF. DNA for the CDR3: TGCAGTGCTAGATACCCCGGGGTTGGGGGCTACGAGCAGTACTTC.

This chain uses TRBV10-3 with TRBJ2-7; 9 positions match TRBD1. Germline CDR1 reads ENHRY; CDR2 reads SYGVKD. The CDR3 is 16 amino acids. V trimming: 0 bases; J trimming: 3 bases; junction bases outside the gene matches: 6. The CDR3 spells CAISESGNRGRYEQYF. In DNA form, the CDR3 reads TGTGCCATCAGTGAGTCGGGGAACAGGGGGCGCTACGAGCAGTACTTC.

This clonotype was seen only a few times. This rearrangement joins TRBV29-1 to TRBJ1-2; no clear D gene. In germline, CDR1 is SQVTM, CDR2 ANQGSEA. Trimming shortened V by 4 bases and J by 4 bases, and 7 bases separated the two germline ends. The CDR3 is 11 residues long. DNA for the CDR3: TGCAGCGTTGGTGGCCTCTATGGCTACACCTTC. It codes for CSVGGLYGYTF.

This clonotype was seen many times. The chain uses TRBV29-1 and TRBJ2-3; 7 nucleotides line up with TRBD1. V shed 5 bases, J shed 0 bases, and the junction held 5 bases outside the gene matches. CDR3 length: 14 amino acids. Germline CDR1 is SQVTM and CDR2 is ANQGSEA. CDR3 sequence reads: CSVSGTASTDTQYF. CDR3 sequence (DNA): TGCAGCGTTTCAGGGACAGCGAGCACAGATACGCAGTATTTT.

V and J are TRBV6-1 and TRBJ2-3; no clear D. Trimming left V 6 bases short and J 4 bases short, with 5 bases between. From germline, CDR1 is MNHNS and CDR2 SASEGT. This CDR3 has 11 amino acids. The CDR3 DNA reads as TGTGCCAGCAGCCGTCCAGATACGCAGTATTTT. The encoded protein is CASSRPDTQYF.

This clonotype was seen repeatedly, ten times or more. The V and J genes are TRBV12-3 or TRBV12-4 and TRBJ2-5, with D possibly called TRBD1 or TRBD2 (5 bases each). Trimming left V 3 bases short and J 4 bases short, with 21 bases between. The CDR3 loop spans 17 amino acids. The CDR3 nucleotides read TGTGCCAGCAGTTTCAGTGAGCGGCTCTTTGGGGGAGAGACCCAGTACTTC. It encodes CASSFSERLFGGETQYF.

This clonotype was counted at least ten times. This rearrangement joins TRBV28 to TRBJ2-3; D not certain. Germline lookup yields CDR1 MDHEN and CDR2 SYDVKM. With 3 bases removed from V and 4 bases from J, the gap between germline ends came to 5 bases. CDR3 length equals 12 residues. CDR3 in amino acids: CASSFRPDTQYF. CDR3 DNA sequence: TGTGCCAGCAGTTTCCGACCAGATACGCAGTATTTT.

Written as DNA, the CDR3 is TGCGCCAGCAGCTTGAGCAGCGGGAGCTTCGACGAGCAGTACTTC. This encodes CASSLSSGSFDEQYF. The rearrangement links TRBV5-1 to TRBJ2-7, with 8 bases lining up with TRBD2. This CDR3 spans 15 amino acids. The germline CDR1 and CDR2 sequences are SGHRS and YFSETQ. V was clipped by 1 base and J by 5 bases; unmatched bases: 8.

This clonotype has ten or more counts. This chain's CDR3 is CASTQGGTGELFF. The CDR3 DNA reads TGTGCCAGCACTCAGGGTGGGACCGGGGAGCTGTTTTTT. J is TRBJ2-2 and V is TRBV27, with D perhaps TRBD1 (5 bases). Trimming left V 7 bases short and J 5 bases short, with 11 bases between. Per the germline V gene, CDR1 is MNHEY and CDR2 is SMNVEV (reference sequence). The CDR3 contains 13 residues.

The chain has TRBV29-1 and TRBJ1-2; 7 bases fit TRBD1. This CDR3 region has 13 residues. The junction had 4 bases not matched to a gene; V was cut back by 6 bases and J by 0 bases. The germline V gene has CDR1 SQVTM and CDR2 ANQGSEA. DNA for the CDR3: TGCAGCGTCAGGCAGGGGGCTAACTATGGCTACACCTTC. Protein: CSVRQGANYGYTF.

The chain is built from TRBV7-9 and TRBJ2-7, with D unresolved. This CDR3 region has 15 residues. From germline, CDR1 is SEHNR and CDR2 FQNEAQ (reference sequence). V was shortened by 5 bases and J by 2 bases, with 16 bases between the two germline ends. The CDR3 here is CASSNDRTAAYEQYF. The CDR3 DNA is TGTGCCAGCAGCAACGATCGGACCGCTGCCTACGAGCAGTACTTC.

This clonotype has ten or more counts. The V call is TRBV12-3 or TRBV12-4, the J call TRBJ2-7; D remains ambiguous. This CDR3 comprises 11 residues. Deletions cut 6 bases from V and 6 bases from J, with 9 bases between. As DNA, the CDR3 is TGTGCCAGCAGATATACGGGCGAGCAGTACTTC. Its translation: CASRYTGEQYF.